The present entry profiles one T cell receptor beta chain with its context. From germline, CDR1 is MDHEN and CDR2 SYDVKM. CDR3 size: 13 residues. With 6 bases removed from V and 6 bases from J, the gap between germline ends came to 14 bases. These data are taken from a study of T cells after yellow fever vaccination. Each CDR3 protein gets one entry after TCRdb re-called the 5' RACE reads with MiXCR. This table holds a few hundred thousand distinct CDR3 sequences, around 10% found once. The sequencing here drew on PBMCs, taken on the day of the first yellow fever vaccination. The chain recombines TRBV28 with TRBJ1-1, with D tentatively TRBD1 (5 bases). This clonotype originated in a man aged 18 to 30 who received the YFV17D yellow fever vaccine. The CDR3 region has the DNA TGTGCCAGCAGCCGTGCGGGGACTGCTGAAGCTTTCTTT. This sequence encodes CASSRAGTAEAFF.